Below are 25 T cell receptor beta chains sequenced from a single sample in a study of blood T cell repertoires in COVID-19. The data were produced by immunoSEQ multiplex PCR, yet TCRdb's version contains in-frame clones alone and is incomplete. Found here are 250,000 to 350,000 clones, 80% to 95% of them singletons; the top ten hold 1% to 1.3%. The sequenced material came from PBMCs or T cells enriched from blood (not recorded which). The source is a woman in her 30s who had recovered from COVID-19.

The rearrangement joins TRBV7-2 to TRBJ2-7, with D possibly being TRBD2 (6 bases). Germline CDR1 is SGHTA and CDR2 is FQGNSA. The germline V and J ends were trimmed by 1 base and 3 bases, with 16 bases remaining between them. There are 16 residues in the CDR3. DNA for the CDR3: TGTGCCAGCAGCTTAGTTATGGGCGGGACCTACTACGAGCAGTACTTC. This sequence encodes CASSLVMGGTYYEQYF. The whole variable domain, remainder taken from reference TRBV7-2 and TRBJ2-7, is GAGVSQSPSNKVTEKGKDVELRCDPISGHTALYWYRQSLGQGLEFLIYFQGNSAPDKSGLPSDRFSAERTGGSVSTLTIQRTQQEDSAVYLCASSLVMGGTYYEQYFGPGTRLTVT.

The chain couples TRBV30 to TRBJ1-2; possible D gene TRBD1, 5 bases. There are 12 residues in the CDR3. V lost 8 bases and J 6 bases, leaving 16 bases between the germline ends. Germline CDR1 reads GTSNPN; CDR2 reads SVGIG (reference sequence). CDR3 bases: TGTGCCGGACACAGGAGCGAGCATGGCTACACCTTC. Residues: CAGHRSEHGYTF.

This clone occurred a few times. J is TRBJ2-2 and V is TRBV3-1 (or the pseudogene TRBV3-2); 9 nucleotides align to TRBD1. Germline V gene lookup returns CDR1 LGHDT and CDR2 YNNKEL (reference sequence). The CDR3 has 17 amino acids. V lost 3 bases to trimming and J lost 5 bases; unmatched junction nucleotides: 10. The CDR3 DNA reads TGTGCCAGCAGCCATAGCGCGGGACAGGGAGGAACCGGGGAGCTGTTTTTT. This translates into CASSHSAGQGGTGELFF.

The gene calls are TRBV19 and TRBJ1-5; TRBD1 matches 9 bases. The length of the CDR3 is 15 residues. J gave up 7 bases and V 0 bases, and 4 bases lay outside the gene matches. CDR1 is LNHDA and CDR2 is SQIVND in the germline V gene (reference sequence). CDR3 sequence reads: CASSIDRQGGQPQHF. The CDR3 nucleotides read TGTGCCAGTAGTATAGATCGACAGGGGGGACAGCCCCAGCATTTT.

This clone was seen once. The chain is built from TRBV9 and TRBJ2-5; 7 bases are shared with TRBD2. The germline gives CDR1 SGDLS, CDR2 YYNGEE. This CDR3 comprises 16 residues. V gave up 4 bases and J gave up 4 bases; unmatched junction bases: 13. CDR3 in amino acids: CASSTMGGGGGETQYF. In DNA, the CDR3 is TGTGCCAGCAGCACGATGGGCGGGGGAGGCGGAGAGACCCAGTACTTC.

The chain employs TRBV7-2 and TRBJ2-2; 9 bases line up with TRBD1. Looked up from germline, CDR1 is SGHTA and CDR2 is FQGNSA. V trimming: 6 bases; J trimming: 4 bases; junction bases outside the gene matches: 6. This CDR3 has 15 residues. The CDR3 here is CASRRDRVSTGELFF. The CDR3 DNA follows: TGTGCCAGCAGAAGGGACAGGGTGTCCACCGGGGAGCTGTTTTTT.

V and J are TRBV6-2 or TRBV6-3 and TRBJ1-5; D is possibly TRBD1 (5 bases). Trimming removed 6 bases from V and 4 bases from J, with 16 bases in between. CDR3 length equals 15 residues. CDR1 MNHEY and CDR2 SVGEGT come from the germline V gene. CDR3 loop: CASSPQGARNQPQHF. The CDR3 bases are TGTGCCAGCAGCCCTCAAGGGGCCAGAAATCAGCCCCAGCATTTT.

V usage is TRBV7-2 and J usage is TRBJ1-5; D perhaps matches TRBD1 (6 bases). Germline CDR1 reads SGHTA; CDR2 reads FQGNSA. Trimming stripped 1 base from V and 7 bases from J, with 23 bases between. The CDR3 loop spans 18 amino acids. The CDR3 sequence: CASSLEHGAGEFSQPQHF. The CDR3 DNA sequence: TGTGCCAGCAGCTTAGAACATGGTGCAGGGGAATTTAGCCAGCCCCAGCATTTT.

On this clone: This CDR3 is also generated by other DNA sequences in the sample. J is TRBJ2-7 and V is TRBV5-5; 7 nucleotides match TRBD1. Losses at the gene ends were 4 bases for V and 0 bases for J; bases not matched to a gene: 4. The CDR3 totals 14 residues. CDR1 is SGHKS, CDR2 YYEKEE, per germline (reference sequence). CDR3 sequence reads: CASSRDSFSYEQYF. The CDR3 DNA sequence: TGTGCCAGCAGCCGGGACAGCTTCTCCTACGAGCAGTACTTC. Complete variable domain (other parts from reference TRBV5-5 and TRBJ2-7): DAGVTQSPTHLIKTRGQQVTLRCSPISGHKSVSWYQQVLGQGPQFIFQYYEKEERGRGNFPDRFSARQFPNYSSELNVNALLLGDSALYLCASSRDSFSYEQYFGPGTRLTVT.

The chain employs TRBV15 and TRBJ2-6, with D possibly being TRBD1 (6 bases). V dropped 3 bases and J dropped 2 bases, with 14 bases sitting between them. This CDR3 contains 17 residues. In germline, CDR1 is LNHNV, CDR2 YYDKDF (reference sequence). The CDR3 loop is CATSSISGVAGANVLTF. The CDR3, as DNA: TGTGCCACCAGCAGTATCTCAGGGGTAGCTGGGGCCAACGTCCTGACTTTC.

V and J are TRBV29-1 and TRBJ2-5; 9 nucleotides match TRBD1. CDR1 is SQVTM, CDR2 ANQGSEA, per germline. The CDR3 is made up of 15 amino acids. V shed 1 base and J 5 bases; nucleotides not matched to a gene: 8. The CDR3 DNA is TGCAGCGTTGAAGCCCGGGACAGGGAGTGGGAGACCCAGTACTTC. This codes for CSVEARDREWETQYF.

The V and J genes are TRBV29-1 and TRBJ1-1; 8 bases agree with TRBD1. V gave up 7 bases and J gave up 5 bases; unmatched junction bases: 15. The V gene's germline CDR1 is SQVTM and CDR2 ANQGSEA. This CDR3 region has 15 residues. The CDR3 reads CSGDVGRGHRTEAFF. CDR3 coding DNA: TGCAGCGGAGACGTGGGCAGGGGGCATAGAACTGAAGCTTTCTTT.

V is TRBV2 and J is TRBJ1-4; 7 positions match TRBD1. CDR1 SNHLY and CDR2 FYNNEI come from the germline V gene. V shed 5 bases and J 4 bases; nucleotides not matched to a gene: 4. The CDR3 extends over 14 amino acids. The CDR3 protein is CASSPGQLNEKLFF. DNA for the CDR3: TGTGCCAGCAGTCCGGGACAGCTTAATGAAAAACTGTTTTTT.

The J gene is TRBJ1-1, the V gene TRBV6-4; D is possibly TRBD1 (5 bases). Trimming removed 2 bases at V and 9 bases at J, with 13 bases between. This CDR3 comprises 13 residues. Germline values: CDR1 MRHNA, CDR2 SNTAGT. CDR3 coding DNA: TGTGCCAGCAGTGACGGGGCAGGTTCAAAAGCTTTCTTT. Amino acids: CASSDGAGSKAFF.

The J gene is TRBJ2-7, the V gene TRBV28; a possible D gene is TRBD1 (5 bases). The germline V gene has CDR1 MDHEN and CDR2 SYDVKM. V lost 8 bases, J lost 6 bases, and 17 bases lay in between. The CDR3 is 13 residues long. For the CDR3, the DNA is TGTGCCAGCGGGCAGGGTTCCCCCCGCGAGCAGTACTTC. It encodes CASGQGSPREQYF.

J is TRBJ1-2 and V is TRBV7-9, with 11 bases fitting TRBD1. Germline values: CDR1 SEHNR, CDR2 FQNEAQ (reference sequence). The CDR3 spans 14 residues. V gave up 4 bases and J gave up 8 bases; unmatched junction bases: 6. The CDR3 region has the DNA TGTGCCAGCAGCTACGGGACAGGGGGAGAAGGCTACACCTTC. The encoded protein is CASSYGTGGEGYTF.

The chain employs TRBV18 and TRBJ2-1; TRBD2 is a possible D gene (5 bases). The V end lost 0 bases, the J end lost 5 bases, and 17 bases lay between the germline ends. The CDR3 covers 17 residues. The germline gives CDR1 KGHSH, CDR2 LQKENI. CDR3 sequence reads: CASSPPGLGGGNNEQFF. CDR3 bases: TGTGCCAGCTCACCACCGGGCCTAGGAGGTGGGAACAATGAGCAGTTCTTC.

The rearrangement joins TRBV6-2 or TRBV6-3 to TRBJ1-5, with TRBD1 matching over 8 bases. Germline CDR1 MNHEY, CDR2 SVGEGT. There are 15 residues in the CDR3. V was pared by 3 bases and J by 4 bases, with 5 bases of the junction left unmatched. The CDR3 reads CASSYRRQGNQPQHF. For the CDR3, the DNA is TGTGCCAGCAGTTATAGGAGACAGGGGAATCAGCCCCAGCATTTT.

The rearrangement links TRBV28 to TRBJ1-2, with 9 nucleotides matching TRBD1. Germline CDR1 is MDHEN and CDR2 is SYDVKM. This CDR3 contains 13 residues. V trimming: 6 bases; J trimming: 6 bases; junction bases outside the gene matches: 5. For the CDR3, the DNA is TGTGCCAGCAGGCCCGGGACAGGGCATGGCTACACCTTC. This sequence encodes CASRPGTGHGYTF.

The chain links TRBV7-2 to TRBJ2-7, with D possibly matching TRBD2 (5 bases). V was shortened by 1 base and J by 2 bases, with 18 bases between the two germline ends. CDR3 length: 17 residues. The germline CDR1 and CDR2 sequences are SGHTA and FQGNSA. CDR3 in DNA: TGTGCCAGCAGCTTAGGGGGAGTCCTAGTTGGGGCCTACGAGCAGTACTTC. Amino acid sequence: CASSLGGVLVGAYEQYF.

The chain has TRBV10-3 and TRBJ1-1; 11 bases agree with TRBD1. Germline trimming cut 3 bases from V and 1 base from J; bases unmatched to any gene: 4. The CDR3 spans 16 residues. CDR1 and CDR2 (germline): ENHRY, SYGVKD. CDR3 coding DNA: TGTGCCATCAGTGATGGGGACAGGGGGAAGAACACTGAAGCTTTCTTT. Amino acids: CAISDGDRGKNTEAFF.

J is TRBJ2-6 and V is TRBV10-1; TRBD2 is a possible D gene (6 bases). The CDR3 is 17 amino acids. The V end lost 8 bases, the J end lost 4 bases, and 21 bases lay between the germline ends. Per germline, CDR1 WNHNN and CDR2 SYGVQD (reference sequence). Here the CDR3 DNA reads TGCGCCAGCGGCGGGATCATCGACAGTCTGGGGGCCAACGTCCTGACTTTC. It translates to CASGGIIDSLGANVLTF.

The chain employs TRBV9 and TRBJ2-7, with 7 bases that match TRBD1. V lost 0 bases and J lost 1; bases outside the gene matches: 4. CDR1 and CDR2 (germline): SGDLS, YYNGEE. The CDR3 extends over 15 amino acids. The CDR3 region is CASSVGPDRSYEQYF. The CDR3 DNA is TGTGCCAGCAGCGTAGGACCGGACAGGTCCTACGAGCAGTACTTC.

This chain uses TRBV24-1 with TRBJ2-5; 12 nucleotides match TRBD1. The CDR3 has 15 residues. The germline V gene has CDR1 KGHDR and CDR2 SFDVKD. V shed 3 bases and J 5 bases; nucleotides not matched to a gene: 3. Here the CDR3 DNA reads TGTGCCACCAGTGATGGGACAGGGGGCCTTGAGACCCAGTACTTC. Protein product: CATSDGTGGLETQYF.

The V gene is TRBV19, the J gene TRBJ1-1, with D possibly TRBD1 on 6 matching bases. The CDR3 totals 16 residues. V was shortened by 7 bases and J by 5 bases, with 23 bases between the two germline ends. The germline V gene has CDR1 LNHDA and CDR2 SQIVND (reference sequence). The CDR3 spells CASKFRDRTVSTEAFF. CDR3 sequence (DNA): TGTGCCAGTAAGTTCAGGGATCGGACAGTATCAACTGAAGCTTTCTTT.